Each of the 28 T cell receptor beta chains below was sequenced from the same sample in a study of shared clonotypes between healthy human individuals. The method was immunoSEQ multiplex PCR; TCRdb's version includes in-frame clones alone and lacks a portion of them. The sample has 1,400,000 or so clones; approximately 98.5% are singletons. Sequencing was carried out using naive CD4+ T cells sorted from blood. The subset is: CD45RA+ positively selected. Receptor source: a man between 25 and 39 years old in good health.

In DNA form, the CDR3 reads TGTGCCAGCAGCGTTGGACTAGCGGGGACCGGAAGCGACGAGCAGTACTTC. This gives the protein CASSVGLAGTGSDEQYF. The gene calls are TRBV9 and TRBJ2-7; 12 bases are a match to TRBD2. This CDR3 region has 17 residues. Per the germline V gene, CDR1 is SGDLS and CDR2 is YYNGEE. With V trimmed by 2 bases and J by 5 bases, 11 bases remained unmatched.

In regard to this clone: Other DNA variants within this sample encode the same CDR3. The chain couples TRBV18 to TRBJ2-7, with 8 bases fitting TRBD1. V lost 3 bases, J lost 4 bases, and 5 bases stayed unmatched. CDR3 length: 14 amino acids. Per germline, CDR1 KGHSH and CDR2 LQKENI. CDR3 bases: TGTGCCAGCTCACCGGACAGGGCCTCTTACGAGCAGTACTTC. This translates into CASSPDRASYEQYF.

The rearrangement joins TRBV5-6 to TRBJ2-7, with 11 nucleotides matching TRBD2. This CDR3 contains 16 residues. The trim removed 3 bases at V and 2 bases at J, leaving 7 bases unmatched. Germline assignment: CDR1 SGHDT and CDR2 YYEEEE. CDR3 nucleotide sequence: TGTGCCAGCAGCTGGCGGACTAGCGGGTTCCCCTACGAGCAGTACTTC. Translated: CASSWRTSGFPYEQYF.

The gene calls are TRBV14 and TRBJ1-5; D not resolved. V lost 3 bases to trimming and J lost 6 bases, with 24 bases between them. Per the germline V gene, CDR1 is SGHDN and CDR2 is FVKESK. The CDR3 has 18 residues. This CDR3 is CASSQTLPGSKIGQPQHF. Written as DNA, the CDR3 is TGTGCCAGCAGCCAGACCCTACCGGGATCAAAGATAGGTCAGCCCCAGCATTTT.

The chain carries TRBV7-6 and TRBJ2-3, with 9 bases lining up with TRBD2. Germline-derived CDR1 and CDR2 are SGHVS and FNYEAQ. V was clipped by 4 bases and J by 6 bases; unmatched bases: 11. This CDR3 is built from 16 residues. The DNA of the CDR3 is TGTGCCAGCAGCTCTAGGGGCGGGACTAGCTTCGATACGCAGTATTTT. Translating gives CASSSRGGTSFDTQYF.

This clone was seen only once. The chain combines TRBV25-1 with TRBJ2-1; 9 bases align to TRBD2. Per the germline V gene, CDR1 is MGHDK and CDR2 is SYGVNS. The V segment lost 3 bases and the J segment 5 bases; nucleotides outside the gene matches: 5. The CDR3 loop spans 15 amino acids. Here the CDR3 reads CASSDRSGGNNEQFF. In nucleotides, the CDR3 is TGTGCCAGCAGTGATAGGAGCGGGGGGAACAATGAGCAGTTCTTC.

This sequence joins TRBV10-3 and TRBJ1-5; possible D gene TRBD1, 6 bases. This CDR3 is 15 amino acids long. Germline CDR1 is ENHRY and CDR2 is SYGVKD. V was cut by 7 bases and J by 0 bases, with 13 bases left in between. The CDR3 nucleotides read TGTGCCATCAAGAGGGACATCTCTAGCAATCAGCCCCAGCATTTT. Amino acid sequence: CAIKRDISSNQPQHF.

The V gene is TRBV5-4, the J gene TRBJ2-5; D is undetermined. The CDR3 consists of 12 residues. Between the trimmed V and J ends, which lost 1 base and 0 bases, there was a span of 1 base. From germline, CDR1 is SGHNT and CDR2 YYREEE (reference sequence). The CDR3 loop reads CASSLYQETQYF. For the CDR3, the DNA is TGTGCCAGCAGCTTGTACCAAGAGACCCAGTACTTC.

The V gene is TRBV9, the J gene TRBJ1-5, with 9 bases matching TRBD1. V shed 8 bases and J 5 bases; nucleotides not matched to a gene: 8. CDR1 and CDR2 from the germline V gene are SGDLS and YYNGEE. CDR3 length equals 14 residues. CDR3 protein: CASAVGDRDQPQHF. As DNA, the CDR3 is TGTGCCAGTGCGGTAGGGGACAGGGATCAGCCCCAGCATTTT.

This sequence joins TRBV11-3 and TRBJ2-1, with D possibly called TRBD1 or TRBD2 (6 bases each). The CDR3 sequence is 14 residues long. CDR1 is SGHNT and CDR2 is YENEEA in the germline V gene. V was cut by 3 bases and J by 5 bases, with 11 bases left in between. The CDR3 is CASSLGGQNNEQFF. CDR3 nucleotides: TGTGCCAGCAGCTTGGGAGGACAGAACAATGAGCAGTTCTTC.

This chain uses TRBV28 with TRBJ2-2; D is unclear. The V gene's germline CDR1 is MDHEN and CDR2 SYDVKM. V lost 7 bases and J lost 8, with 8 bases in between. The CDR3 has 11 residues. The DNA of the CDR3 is TGTGCCAGCACCTCCCCAGGGGAGCTGTTTTTT. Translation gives CASTSPGELFF.

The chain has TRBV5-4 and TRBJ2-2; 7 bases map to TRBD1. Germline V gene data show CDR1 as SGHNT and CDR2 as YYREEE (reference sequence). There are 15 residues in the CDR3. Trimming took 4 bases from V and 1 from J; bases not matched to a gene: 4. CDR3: CASSRTGENTGELFF. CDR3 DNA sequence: TGTGCCAGCAGCCGGACAGGAGAGAACACCGGGGAGCTGTTTTTT.

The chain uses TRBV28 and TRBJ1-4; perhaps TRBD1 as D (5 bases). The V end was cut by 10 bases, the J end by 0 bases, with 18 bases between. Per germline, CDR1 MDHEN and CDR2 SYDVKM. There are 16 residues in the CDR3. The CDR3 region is CATLRGLGPTNEKLFF. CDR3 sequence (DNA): TGTGCCACCCTGAGAGGGTTGGGGCCAACTAATGAAAAACTGTTTTTT.

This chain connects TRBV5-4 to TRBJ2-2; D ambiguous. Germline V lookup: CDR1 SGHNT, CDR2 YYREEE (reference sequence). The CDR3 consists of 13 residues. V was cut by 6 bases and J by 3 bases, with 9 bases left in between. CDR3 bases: TGTGCCAGCACCCGTCGGGACACCGGGGAGCTGTTTTTT. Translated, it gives CASTRRDTGELFF.

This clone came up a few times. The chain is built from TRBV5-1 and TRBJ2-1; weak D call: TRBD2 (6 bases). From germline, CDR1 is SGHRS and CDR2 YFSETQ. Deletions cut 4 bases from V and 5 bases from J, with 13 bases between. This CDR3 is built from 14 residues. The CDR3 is CASSQDGLNNEQFF. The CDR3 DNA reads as TGCGCCAGCAGCCAGGACGGACTAAACAATGAGCAGTTCTTC.

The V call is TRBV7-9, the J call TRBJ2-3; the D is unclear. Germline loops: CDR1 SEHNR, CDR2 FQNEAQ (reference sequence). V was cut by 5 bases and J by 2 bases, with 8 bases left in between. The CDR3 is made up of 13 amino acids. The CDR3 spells CASSPLLTDTQYF. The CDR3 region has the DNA TGTGCCAGCAGCCCCCTCCTCACAGATACGCAGTATTTT.

The CDR3 DNA reads TGCGCCAGCAGCCTTGGGGTGTACACTGAAGCTTTCTTT. It encodes CASSLGVYTEAFF. The chain carries TRBV4-3 and TRBJ1-1, with D hard to call. V was clipped by 4 bases and J by 3 bases, with 9 bases between them. Germline V gene sequence: CDR1 LGHNA, CDR2 YSLEER. CDR3 length: 13 residues.

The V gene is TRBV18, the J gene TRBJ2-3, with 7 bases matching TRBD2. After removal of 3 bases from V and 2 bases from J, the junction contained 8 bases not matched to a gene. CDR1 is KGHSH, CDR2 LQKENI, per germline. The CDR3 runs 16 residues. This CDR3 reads CASSPLAEITTDTQYF. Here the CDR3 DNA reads TGTGCCAGCTCACCTCTAGCGGAGATTACCACAGATACGCAGTATTTT.

This CDR3 reads CASSVDRVGYNEQFF. The CDR3 DNA reads as TGCGCCAGCAGCGTAGACAGGGTTGGCTACAATGAGCAGTTCTTC. The V call is TRBV5-1, the J call TRBJ2-1, with 7 bases aligning to TRBD1. The junction had 7 bases not matched to a gene; V was cut back by 4 bases and J by 3 bases. The CDR3 sequence is 15 residues long. Looked up from germline, CDR1 is SGHRS and CDR2 is YFSETQ.

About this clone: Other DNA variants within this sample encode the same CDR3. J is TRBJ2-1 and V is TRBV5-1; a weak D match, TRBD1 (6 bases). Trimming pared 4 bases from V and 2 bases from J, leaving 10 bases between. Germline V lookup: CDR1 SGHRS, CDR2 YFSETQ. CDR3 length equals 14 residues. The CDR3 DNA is TGCGCCAGCAGCCTTCAGGGGCCCTACAATGAGCAGTTCTTC. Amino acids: CASSLQGPYNEQFF.

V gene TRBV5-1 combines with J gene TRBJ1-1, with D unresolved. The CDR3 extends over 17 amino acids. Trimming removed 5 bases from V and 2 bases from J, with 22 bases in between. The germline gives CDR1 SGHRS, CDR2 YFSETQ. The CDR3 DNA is TGCGCCAGCAGTCGGCCGAGTAGACGCGGGAATAACACTGAAGCTTTCTTT. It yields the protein CASSRPSRRGNNTEAFF.

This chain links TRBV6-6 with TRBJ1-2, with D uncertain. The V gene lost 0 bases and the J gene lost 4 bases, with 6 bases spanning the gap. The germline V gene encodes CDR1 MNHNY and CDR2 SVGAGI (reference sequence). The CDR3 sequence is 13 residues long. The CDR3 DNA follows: TGTGCCAGCAGTTACTCGGCTGGCTATGGCTACACCTTC. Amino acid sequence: CASSYSAGYGYTF.

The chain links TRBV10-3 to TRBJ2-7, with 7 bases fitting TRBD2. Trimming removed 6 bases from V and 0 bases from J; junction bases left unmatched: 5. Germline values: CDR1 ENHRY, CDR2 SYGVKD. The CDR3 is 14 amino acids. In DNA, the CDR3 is TGTGCCATCAGCCCCGGGACTACCTCCTACGAGCAGTACTTC. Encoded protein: CAISPGTTSYEQYF.

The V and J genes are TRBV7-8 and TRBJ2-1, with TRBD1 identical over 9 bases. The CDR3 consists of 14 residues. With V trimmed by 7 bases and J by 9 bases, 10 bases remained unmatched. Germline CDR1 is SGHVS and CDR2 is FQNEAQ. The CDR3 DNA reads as TGTGCCAGCACAACGGACAGGGGCAGGGCTGAGCAGTTCTTC. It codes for CASTTDRGRAEQFF.

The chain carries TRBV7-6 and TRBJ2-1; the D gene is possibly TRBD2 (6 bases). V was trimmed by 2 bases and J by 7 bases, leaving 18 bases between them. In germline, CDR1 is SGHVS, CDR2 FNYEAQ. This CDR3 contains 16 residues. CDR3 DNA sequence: TGTGCCAGCAGCTTACCTTGGCGGGACCCTGTGAATGAGCAGTTCTTC. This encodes CASSLPWRDPVNEQFF. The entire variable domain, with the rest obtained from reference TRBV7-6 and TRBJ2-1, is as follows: GAGVSQSPRYKVTKRGQDVALRCDPISGHVSLYWYRQALGQGPEFLTYFNYEAQQDKSGLPNDRFSAERPEGSISTLTIQRTEQRDSAMYRCASSLPWRDPVNEQFFGPGTRLTVL.

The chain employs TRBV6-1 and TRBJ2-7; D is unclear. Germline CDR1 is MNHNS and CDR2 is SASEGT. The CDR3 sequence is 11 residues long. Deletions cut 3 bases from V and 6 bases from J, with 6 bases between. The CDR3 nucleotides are TGTGCCAGCAGTGACCTATTCGAGCAGTACTTC. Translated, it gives CASSDLFEQYF.

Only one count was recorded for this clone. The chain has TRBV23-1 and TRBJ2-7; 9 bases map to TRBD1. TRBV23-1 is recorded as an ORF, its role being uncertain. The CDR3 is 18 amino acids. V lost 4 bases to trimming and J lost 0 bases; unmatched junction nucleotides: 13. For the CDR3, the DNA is TGCGCCAGCAGTCCCCCGTTCCGGGACAGGGCACGCTCCTACGAGCAGTACTTC. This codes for CASSPPFRDRARSYEQYF.

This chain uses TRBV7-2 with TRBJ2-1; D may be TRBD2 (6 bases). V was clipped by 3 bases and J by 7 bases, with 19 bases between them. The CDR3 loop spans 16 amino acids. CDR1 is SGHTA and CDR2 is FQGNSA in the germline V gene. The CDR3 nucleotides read TGTGCCAGCAGCTTTACCCTAGTAGCGGAGGAGAATGAGCAGTTCTTC. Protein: CASSFTLVAEENEQFF.